This entry lists 3 T cell receptor beta chains sequenced from one sample in a study of T cell responses to AZD1222 COVID-19 vaccine. Generated by immunoSEQ multiplex PCR, the TCRdb table keeps only in-frame clones and is missing some. The sample holds tens of thousands of clones, 70% to 90% seen once. The source material was peripheral blood, sampled on day 0 of AZD1222 vaccination. All receptors derive from an adult in good health.

The sample holds one count of this clone. The genes are TRBV7-8 and TRBJ2-6; the D gene could be TRBD1 or TRBD2 (5 bases each). The CDR3 spans 21 residues. V was cut by 5 bases and J by 0 bases, with 26 bases left in between. CDR1 and CDR2 (germline): SGHVS, FQNEAQ. The CDR3 DNA sequence: TGTGCCAGCAGCCCCCAGCCTGGCCGGGGACGGCAACCCTCTGGGGCCAACGTCCTGACTTTC. Translating gives CASSPQPGRGRQPSGANVLTF.

The CDR3 DNA is TGTGCCAGCTCATTGGACAGGTCCATGTATGGCTACACCTTC. It encodes CASSLDRSMYGYTF. J is TRBJ1-2 and V is TRBV18; 7 nucleotides line up with TRBD1. CDR1 is KGHSH and CDR2 is LQKENI in the germline V gene. There are 14 residues in the CDR3. The ends lost 5 bases at V and 5 bases at J; junction bases unmatched: 8.

The V gene is TRBV18, the J gene TRBJ1-1, with a tentative D call TRBD1 (5 bases). The germline V and J ends were trimmed by 1 base and 4 bases, with 13 bases remaining between them. Germline V gene lookup returns CDR1 KGHSH and CDR2 LQKENI. CDR3 size: 15 residues. In DNA form, the CDR3 reads TGTGCCAGCTCACCACAATCGGCTGGGGGCACTGAAGCTTTCTTT. This codes for CASSPQSAGGTEAFF.